The 2 T cell receptor beta chains below come from one sample, sequenced in a study of cytomegalovirus exposure and HLA in healthy donors. The PCR employed 60 Vbeta primers together with 13 Jbeta primers. The table came from immunoSEQ multiplex PCR; TCRdb's copy has only in-frame clones and leaves some out. The repertoire consists of under 200,000 clones, with about four fifths occurring once and the leading ten covering roughly 0.38%. The material sequenced was PBMCs. The receptors derive from a boy between 2 and 10 years old in good health and CMV-seronegative.

V is TRBV23-1 and J is TRBJ2-1; possible D gene TRBD1, 6 bases. TRBV23-1 is an open reading frame, and its role is uncertain. The CDR3 runs 16 residues. V was pared by 4 bases and J by 4 bases, with 17 bases between. The chain's CDR3 is CASSREDRDTYNEQFF. In DNA form, the CDR3 reads TGCGCCAGCAGTCGAGAAGACCGGGACACTTACAATGAGCAGTTCTTC.

V and J are TRBV5-6 and TRBJ2-7; TRBD1 is a possible D gene (5 bases). V lost 2 bases and J 0 bases, leaving 6 bases between the germline ends. The CDR3 contains 13 residues. Per germline, CDR1 SGHDT and CDR2 YYEEEE. CDR3: CASSFDSSYEQYF. In nucleotides, the CDR3 is TGTGCCAGCAGCTTCGACAGCTCCTACGAGCAGTACTTC.